This T cell receptor beta chain comes out of a study of cytomegalovirus exposure and HLA in healthy donors. The CDR3 consists of 13 residues. Germline lookup yields CDR1 SGHRS and CDR2 YFSETQ. Trimming took 3 bases from V and 3 from J, leaving 10 bases between them. Data came from immunoSEQ multiplex PCR; TCRdb stores just in-frame clones and leaves some out. The sample carries 80,000 to 100,000 clones, roughly 89% recorded once. Sequencing was done on a sample of PBMCs. The chain links TRBV5-1 to TRBJ2-7, with D possibly TRBD2 on 5 matching bases. The source is a woman aged 25 to 39 in good health and CMV-seronegative. This chain's CDR3 is CASSSGENYEQYF. The CDR3 DNA sequence: TGCGCCAGCAGCTCCGGGGAGAACTACGAGCAGTACTTC.